One sample yielded the 25 T cell receptor gamma chains listed below, sequenced in a study of Vδ1+ human thymocytes. Study observations and caveats: Thymic TRG and TRD repertoires appeared highly polyclonal, with Gaussian CDR3 length distributions.

Their antigens remain unidentified. Sequences come from RNA converted to cDNA by reverse transcription. Multiplex PCR used pooled V-gene forward primers and a constant-region reverse primer to amplify CDR3s. TCRdb reapplied CATT to the multiplex PCR reads. The sample has 8,700 or so gamma-chain clones; less than 70% are singletons. What was sequenced was Vdelta1+ gamma-delta thymocytes from the thymus. Subset described: FACS-sorted CD3+ TCRalphabeta- TCRVdelta1+ TCRVdelta2- thymocytes. These receptor sequences come from a girl under two years old who had congenital heart surgery.

As for this clone: This specimen includes other DNA sequences encoding the same CDR3. No J gene was called, and the V gene is TRGV2. The germline V gene has CDR1 EGSNGY and CDR2 YDSYNSKV. The CDR3 contains 11 residues. The CDR3 region has the DNA TGTGCCACCTGGGACGGGCCGGAAAAACTCTTT. It yields the protein CATWDGPEKLF.

The V gene is TRGV3, the J gene TRGJP2. CDR3 length equals 15 residues. The ends lost 0 bases at V and 3 bases at J; junction bases unmatched: 4. Germline CDR1 VTNTFY, CDR2 YDVSTARD (reference sequence). For the CDR3, the DNA is TGTGCCACCTGGGACAGGCGAGGTAGTGATTGGATCAAGACGTTT. Translating gives CATWDRRGSDWIKTF.

This clone has only a few counts. V usage is TRGV8 and J usage is TRGJP2. The CDR3 runs to 17 residues. CDR1 is VENAVY, CDR2 YDSYNSRV, per germline. V shed 3 bases, J shed 0 bases, and the junction held 10 bases outside the gene matches. The CDR3 reads CATWDGGRYSSDWIKTF. In DNA, the CDR3 is TGTGCCACCTGGGATGGCGGCCGATATAGTAGTGATTGGATCAAGACGTTT.

The rearrangement joins TRGV2 to TRGJ1 or TRGJ2. This CDR3 has 15 residues. The germline V gene has CDR1 EGSNGY and CDR2 YDSYNSKV. Trimming removed 0 bases from V and 4 bases from J; junction bases left unmatched: 9. CDR3 DNA sequence: TGTGCCACCTGGGACGGGCCGGTATACTATTATAAGAAACTCTTT. Its protein is CATWDGPVYYYKKLF.

A few counts support this clone. The rearrangement uses TRGV5 and TRGJ1 or TRGJ2. Germline matching of the DNA provided the J gene here, since TCRdb leaves it blank. The CDR3 is made up of 13 amino acids. J lost 5 bases, V lost 0 bases, and 4 bases had no gene match. Germline CDR1 reads VINAFY; CDR2 reads YDVSNSKD. CDR3 loop: CATWDRRDYKKLF. In DNA form, the CDR3 reads TGTGCCACCTGGGACAGGCGAGATTATAAGAAACTCTTT.

This chain uses TRGV9 with TRGJ1 or TRGJ2. Because TCRdb records no J gene, it was assigned here through a match of the DNA to germline. Trimming cost V 3 bases and J 4 bases; bases outside gene matches: 3. Germline V gene sequence: CDR1 GITISATS, CDR2 ISYDGTV (reference sequence). The CDR3 runs 12 residues. The CDR3 nucleotides read TGTGCCTTGTGGGAGCCCTATTATAAGAAACTCTTT. It encodes CALWEPYYKKLF.

This chain connects TRGV4 to TRGJ1 or TRGJ2. No J gene was available from TCRdb, and it was assigned here by a germline match of the DNA. From germline, CDR1 is EGSTGY and CDR2 YDSYTSSV. The CDR3 is 13 residues long. The trim removed 6 bases at V and 0 bases at J, leaving 5 bases unmatched. For the CDR3, the DNA is TGTGCCACCTGGTCCCCGAATTATTATAAGAAACTCTTT. It yields the protein CATWSPNYYKKLF.

The chain employs TRGV8 and TRGJ1 or TRGJ2. Here the J gene came from matching the DNA to germline, since TCRdb omits it. The CDR3 runs to 12 residues. V dropped 2 bases and J dropped 10; count of bases not matched to a gene: 8. CDR1 VENAVY and CDR2 YDSYNSRV come from the germline V gene. The CDR3 sequence: CATWDKPRKKLF. The CDR3 region has the DNA TGTGCCACCTGGGATAAGCCGCGGAAGAAACTCTTT.

This clone has just a few counts. The rearrangement links TRGV3 to TRGJP1. The germline CDR1 and CDR2 sequences are VTNTFY and YDVSTARD (reference sequence). V lost 6 bases, J lost 7 bases, and 2 bases stayed unmatched. The CDR3 spans 11 residues. This CDR3 reads CATWRGWFKIF. In DNA, the CDR3 is TGTGCCACCTGGCGTGGTTGGTTCAAGATATTT.

J is TRGJ1 or TRGJ2 and V is TRGV8. The CDR3 loop spans 13 amino acids. Germline CDR1 and CDR2: VENAVY and YDSYNSRV. The V segment lost 2 bases and the J segment 8 bases; nucleotides outside the gene matches: 9. In DNA, the CDR3 is TGTGCCACCTGGGATAAGATAGGAGATAAGAAACTCTTT. This encodes CATWDKIGDKKLF.

About this clone: One end of the junction fails to match germline, which may point to a read error. Other DNA sequences in this sample translate to the same CDR3. The chain combines TRGV9 with TRGJ1 or TRGJ2. Matching the DNA to germline supplied the J gene, which TCRdb does not give. Per germline, CDR1 GITISATS and CDR2 ISYDGTV (reference sequence). CDR3 length: 13 amino acids. The CDR3 nucleotides read TGCGCCTTGTGGGAGGCCCCTTATTATAAGAAACTCTTT. It codes for CALWEAPYYKKLF.

This chain connects TRGV3 to TRGJ1 or TRGJ2. Since TCRdb gives no J gene, matching the DNA to germline was used here to assign it. CDR1 is VTNTFY and CDR2 is YDVSTARD in the germline V gene (reference sequence). The CDR3 length is 11 residues. V shed 3 bases and J 10 bases; nucleotides not matched to a gene: 6. CDR3 in amino acids: CATWDATKKLF. CDR3 in DNA: TGTGCCACCTGGGACGCCACAAAGAAACTCTTT.

This clone was counted once. Additional DNA sequences in this sample encode the identical CDR3. This chain links TRGV2 with TRGJ1 or TRGJ2. Since TCRdb gives no J gene, matching the DNA to germline was used here to assign it. Germline CDR1 EGSNGY, CDR2 YDSYNSKV. The V and J ends lost 0 bases and 7 bases, in that order; junction bases with no gene match: 6. This CDR3 contains 13 residues. CDR3 loop: CATWDGPSYKKLF. The CDR3 DNA is TGTGCCACCTGGGACGGGCCCAGCTATAAGAAACTCTTT.

The V gene is TRGV3, the J gene TRGJ1 or TRGJ2. TCRdb gives no J gene; it was assigned here by matching the DNA to germline. Per the germline V gene, CDR1 is VTNTFY and CDR2 is YDVSTARD (reference sequence). Trimming took 2 bases from V and 12 from J; bases not matched to a gene: 13. The CDR3 totals 13 residues. For the CDR3, the DNA is TGTGCCACCTGGGACACCCGCGGGTATGGGAAACTCTTT. Its translation: CATWDTRGYGKLF.

This chain joins TRGV9 and TRGJ1 or TRGJ2. TCRdb is silent on the J gene; assignment here came from matching the DNA to germline. CDR1 is GITISATS and CDR2 is ISYDGTV in the germline V gene (reference sequence). The CDR3 extends over 12 amino acids. J was trimmed by 10 bases and V by 1 base; bases with no gene match: 7. CDR3 in amino acids: CALWEVKNKKLF. The CDR3, as DNA: TGTGCCTTGTGGGAGGTCAAGAACAAGAAACTCTTT.

The V gene is TRGV9, the J gene TRGJ1 or TRGJ2. Here the J gene was assigned by germline matching of the DNA, as TCRdb has none. J was trimmed by 2 bases and V by 2 bases; bases with no gene match: 9. This CDR3 has 15 amino acids. CDR1 is GITISATS and CDR2 is ISYDGTV in the germline V gene (reference sequence). The CDR3 protein is CALWEADFDYYKKLF. The DNA for the CDR3 is TGTGCCTTGTGGGAGGCGGATTTTGATTATTATAAGAAACTCTTT.

The chain links TRGV9 to TRGJ1 or TRGJ2. The J gene, missing from TCRdb, was assigned here through DNA to germline matching. Per the germline V gene, CDR1 is GITISATS and CDR2 is ISYDGTV (reference sequence). The V segment lost 0 bases and the J segment 2 bases; nucleotides outside the gene matches: 4. There are 14 residues in the CDR3. For the CDR3, the DNA is TGTGCCTTGTGGGAGGTGCAACATTATTATAAGAAACTCTTT. Protein sequence: CALWEVQHYYKKLF.

This clone was observed a single time. The chain has TRGV2 and TRGJP2. The J gene, missing from TCRdb, was assigned here through DNA to germline matching. The CDR3 is made up of 13 amino acids. In germline, CDR1 is EGSNGY, CDR2 YDSYNSKV. V gave up 0 bases and J gave up 11 bases; unmatched junction bases: 6. This CDR3 reads CATWDGPPWIKTF. DNA of the CDR3: TGTGCCACCTGGGACGGGCCCCCCTGGATCAAGACGTTT.

V gene TRGV8 combines with J gene TRGJ1 or TRGJ2. TCRdb lists no J gene, so it was determined here by aligning the DNA to germline. Trimming at V came to 2 bases and at J to 6 bases, leaving 4 bases not matched to a gene. Germline lookup yields CDR1 VENAVY and CDR2 YDSYNSRV. CDR3 length equals 12 residues. CDR3 in amino acids: CATWDIRYKKLF. The CDR3 coding sequence is TGTGCCACCTGGGATATTCGTTATAAGAAACTCTTT.

This clone was counted only a few times. The gene calls are TRGV3 and TRGJ1 or TRGJ2. Since TCRdb gives no J gene, matching the DNA to germline was used here to assign it. CDR1 and CDR2 (germline): VTNTFY, YDVSTARD (reference sequence). The ends lost 2 bases at V and 7 bases at J; junction bases unmatched: 11. This CDR3 has 14 amino acids. Written as DNA, the CDR3 is TGTGCCACCTGGGACACTCACATGGGGTATAAGAAACTCTTT. Its protein is CATWDTHMGYKKLF.

This clone counts as large. The chain carries TRGV9 and TRGJ1 or TRGJ2. V lost 2 bases to trimming and J lost 3 bases; unmatched junction nucleotides: 1. The CDR3 spans 12 residues. Germline values: CDR1 GITISATS, CDR2 ISYDGTV (reference sequence). The CDR3 region is CALWEGYYKKLF. In nucleotides, the CDR3 is TGTGCCTTGTGGGAGGGTTATTATAAGAAACTCTTT.

The genes are TRGV9 and TRGJ1 or TRGJ2. Matching the DNA to germline supplied the J gene, which TCRdb does not give. CDR1 and CDR2 (germline): GITISATS, ISYDGTV (reference sequence). Trimming removed 0 bases from V and 0 bases from J; junction bases left unmatched: 5. The CDR3 runs 15 residues. This CDR3 reads CALWEVLRNYYKKLF. CDR3 coding DNA: TGTGCCTTGTGGGAGGTGCTAAGGAATTATTATAAGAAACTCTTT.

This chain uses TRGV4 with TRGJ1 or TRGJ2. TCRdb does not report a J gene; here it was assigned by matching the DNA to germline references. The V and J ends lost 0 bases and 3 bases, in that order; junction bases with no gene match: 8. CDR3 size: 15 residues. Germline values: CDR1 EGSTGY, CDR2 YDSYTSSV. CDR3 residues: CATWDGQSGYYKKLF. For the CDR3, the DNA is TGTGCCACCTGGGATGGGCAAAGCGGTTATTATAAGAAACTCTTT.

This rearrangement joins TRGV4 to TRGJ1 or TRGJ2. Germline matching of the DNA provided the J gene here, since TCRdb leaves it blank. The CDR3 consists of 13 residues. The V gene end was trimmed by 6 bases and the J gene end by 2 bases; junction bases not matched to a gene: 7. CDR1 and CDR2 (germline): EGSTGY, YDSYTSSV. This chain's CDR3 is CATWHYDYYKKLF. CDR3 bases: TGTGCCACCTGGCATTACGATTATTATAAGAAACTCTTT.

The genes are TRGV5 and TRGJ1 or TRGJ2. The J gene, missing from TCRdb, was assigned here through DNA to germline matching. CDR1 and CDR2 (germline): VINAFY, YDVSNSKD. Trimming cost V 0 bases and J 3 bases; bases outside gene matches: 11. This CDR3 comprises 16 residues. CDR3: CATWDRPGPFYYKKLF. CDR3 coding DNA: TGTGCCACCTGGGACAGGCCGGGGCCCTTTTATTATAAGAAACTCTTT.